Listed below are T cell receptor beta chains from one sample, sequenced in a study of cytomegalovirus exposure and HLA in healthy donors. The data were produced by immunoSEQ multiplex PCR, yet TCRdb's version contains in-frame clones alone and is incomplete. The sample has under 70,000 clones; roughly 90% are singletons. The sample was PBMCs. These receptors were collected from a woman in her 30s in good health and CMV-seronegative. Each CDR3 is given with its conserved first and last residue. D genes are given only for firm matches.

V gene	J gene	D gene	CDR3 DNA	CDR3 protein
TRBV27	TRBJ2-3	TRBD2	TGTGCCAGCAGTTTATACGCCGGGACTACTAGCACAGATACGCAGTATTTT	CASSLYAGTTSTDTQYF
TRBV25-1	TRBJ1-2	TRBD1	TGTGCCAGCAGTGGAAAAGTGGACAGGGTATTCTATGGCTACACCTTC	CASSGKVDRVFYGYTF
TRBV5-1	TRBJ2-1	TRBD2	TGCGCCAGCAGCTTCGCCGGGACTACAAACAATGAGCAGTTCTTC	CASSFAGTTNNEQFF
TRBV30	TRBJ1-1	TRBD1	TGTGCCTGGAATCAAAGACAGGGGGCGCGGGGCACTGAAGCTTTCTTT	CAWNQRQGARGTEAFF
TRBV6-6	TRBJ2-6	.	TGTGCCAGCAGTTGGGCAGCTGACTCTGGGGCCAACGTCCTGACTTTC	CASSWAADSGANVLTF
TRBV4-1	TRBJ1-1	.	TGCGCCAGCAGCCAAGAACCAGGGTTTGAAGCTTTCTTT	CASSQEPGFEAFF
TRBV5-1	TRBJ2-7	TRBD2	TGCGCCAGCAGCTTGGGGGACTACCAGCTGTACGAGCAGTACTTC	CASSLGDYQLYEQYF
TRBV7-6	TRBJ2-3	.	TGTGCCAGCAGCCGATGGACTAGCACAGATACGCAGTATTTT	CASSRWTSTDTQYF
TRBV18	TRBJ1-4	.	TGTGCCAGCTCAGAAGGGGTAAATGAAAAACTGTTTTTT	CASSEGVNEKLFF
TRBV28	TRBJ2-1	.	TGTGCCAGCAGTCTTATAGCCAATGAGCAGTTCTTC	CASSLIANEQFF